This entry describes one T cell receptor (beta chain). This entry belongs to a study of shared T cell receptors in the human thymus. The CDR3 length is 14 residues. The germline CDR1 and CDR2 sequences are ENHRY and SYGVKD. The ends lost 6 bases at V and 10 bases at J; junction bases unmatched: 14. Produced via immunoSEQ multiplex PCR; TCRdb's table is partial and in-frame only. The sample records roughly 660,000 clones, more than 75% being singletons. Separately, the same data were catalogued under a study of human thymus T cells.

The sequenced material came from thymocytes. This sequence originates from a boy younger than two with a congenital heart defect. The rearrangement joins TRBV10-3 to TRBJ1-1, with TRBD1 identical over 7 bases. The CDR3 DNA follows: TGTGCCATCAGAGGTTACATACAGGGGAGTAGAGCTTTCTTT. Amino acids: CAIRGYIQGSRAFF.